Below, 28 T cell receptor beta chains from the same sample are listed, as sequenced in a study of T cells after posttransplantation cyclophosphamide. The method was immunoSEQ multiplex PCR; TCRdb's version includes in-frame clones alone and lacks a portion of them. The sample shows fewer than 25,000 clones, 89% of them seen only once. Methotrexate plus calcineurin inhibitor accompanied controls' myeloablative marrow transplants; sampling was 1 year later. Sequencing used PBMCs, obtained after an allogeneic stem cell transplant with a calcineurin inhibitor and methotrexate. Receptors originate from a female patient aged 50 to 65 who received an allogeneic stem cell transplant from an unrelated donor, was CMV-positive, and had chronic GVHD only. These T cells may partly come from the graft donor.

This clone was counted once. This chain uses TRBV27 with TRBJ1-5, with D tentatively TRBD1 (6 bases). In germline, CDR1 is MNHEY, CDR2 SMNVEV (reference sequence). There are 15 residues in the CDR3. The ends were cut back, 7 bases at V and 0 bases at J, with 13 bases in the middle. DNA of the CDR3: TGTGCCAGCATGGGGACACTAGGTAGCAATCAGCCCCAGCATTTT. Its protein product is CASMGTLGSNQPQHF.

V gene TRBV5-6 combines with J gene TRBJ2-1; D may be TRBD2 (6 bases). CDR1 SGHDT and CDR2 YYEEEE come from the germline V gene. The CDR3 contains 15 residues. V lost 0 bases, J lost 5 bases, and 12 bases lay in between. The CDR3 here is CASSLVGRQDNEQFF. The DNA of the CDR3 is TGTGCCAGCAGCTTGGTAGGGAGGCAGGACAATGAGCAGTTCTTC.

A few counts support this clone. The chain couples TRBV6-6 to TRBJ1-1; D is perhaps TRBD1 (5 bases). CDR1 is MNHNY, CDR2 SVGAGI, per germline (reference sequence). The CDR3 sequence is 14 residues long. Trimming removed 5 bases from V and 4 bases from J, with 14 bases in between. The CDR3 DNA reads as TGTGCCAGCAGTATTAGGGTGGGGGGCACTGAAGCTTTCTTT. Protein sequence: CASSIRVGGTEAFF.

The count of this clone is one. The chain links TRBV19 to TRBJ1-5, with D unresolved. Germline V lookup: CDR1 LNHDA, CDR2 SQIVND (reference sequence). The CDR3 covers 16 residues. Trimming cost V 5 bases and J 0 bases, with 14 bases left between them. CDR3 protein: CASSERGIISNQPQHF. The CDR3 DNA follows: TGTGCCAGTAGTGAAAGAGGGATTATTAGCAATCAGCCCCAGCATTTT.

V is TRBV7-3 and J is TRBJ2-3; 9 bases fit TRBD1. Germline V lookup: CDR1 SGHTA, CDR2 FQGTGA. This CDR3 comprises 14 residues. The ends lost 3 bases at V and 6 bases at J; junction bases unmatched: 4. The CDR3 DNA is TGTGCCAGCAGCTTTGACAGGGGGTCCGATACGCAGTATTTT. It encodes CASSFDRGSDTQYF.

This clone was observed a handful of times. The rearrangement uses TRBV30 and TRBJ1-2, with a tentative D call TRBD1 (5 bases). CDR3 length: 13 amino acids. Germline values: CDR1 GTSNPN, CDR2 SVGIG (reference sequence). V lost 8 bases to trimming and J lost 1 base, with 14 bases between them. The CDR3 coding sequence is TGTGCCCGCGGGGGATACGGTAACTATGGCTACACCTTC. This encodes CARGGYGNYGYTF.

The chain has TRBV5-1 and TRBJ2-1; 9 bases map to TRBD2. Germline assignment: CDR1 SGHRS and CDR2 YFSETQ. This CDR3 comprises 15 residues. Germline trimming cut 0 bases from V and 6 bases from J; bases unmatched to any gene: 4. The CDR3 here is CASSLGLAGVNEQFF. The DNA for the CDR3 is TGCGCCAGCAGCTTGGGTTTAGCGGGAGTCAATGAGCAGTTCTTC.

The J gene is TRBJ2-7, the V gene TRBV5-1; 7 bases are a match to TRBD1. V was clipped by 2 bases and J by 3 bases; unmatched bases: 8. The germline V gene encodes CDR1 SGHRS and CDR2 YFSETQ. The CDR3 contains 15 residues. This chain's CDR3 is CASSLSGTAGYEQYF. DNA for the CDR3: TGCGCCAGCAGCTTATCCGGGACAGCCGGCTACGAGCAGTACTTC.

The chain is built from TRBV15 and TRBJ2-7; 8 nucleotides agree with TRBD2. CDR1 LNHNV and CDR2 YYDKDF come from the germline V gene (reference sequence). The length of the CDR3 is 14 residues. J lost 5 bases, V lost 6 bases, and 9 bases had no gene match. CDR3 in amino acids: CATRQAGVFHEQYF. Written as DNA, the CDR3 is TGTGCCACCAGACAAGCGGGAGTGTTCCACGAGCAGTACTTC.

The chain combines TRBV28 with TRBJ1-5, with TRBD1 matching 10 bases. V lost 7 bases and J lost 3; bases outside the gene matches: 6. Germline CDR1 reads MDHEN; CDR2 reads SYDVKM. This CDR3 is built from 15 residues. CDR3 in DNA: TGTGCCAGCACCAGGGACAGGGGAAACAATCAGCCCCAGCATTTT. Translated: CASTRDRGNNQPQHF.

The J gene is TRBJ2-5, the V gene TRBV30; 10 bases match TRBD1. The CDR3 is made up of 16 amino acids. V shed 2 bases, J shed 5 bases, and the junction held 11 bases outside the gene matches. From germline, CDR1 is GTSNPN and CDR2 SVGIG (reference sequence). CDR3 loop: CAWSLGTGVILETQYF. CDR3 nucleotides: TGTGCCTGGAGTTTAGGGACAGGGGTTATCCTTGAGACCCAGTACTTC. Full variable domain (missing parts from reference TRBV30 and TRBJ2-5): SQTIHQWPATLVQPVGSPLSLECTVEGTSNPNLYWYRQAAGRGLQLLFYSVGIGQISSEVPQNLSASRPQDRQFILSSKKLLLSDSGFYLCAWSLGTGVILETQYFGPGTRLLVL.

V is TRBV7-9 and J is TRBJ2-7; TRBD2 might be the D (6 bases). The germline V gene has CDR1 SEHNR and CDR2 FQNEAQ (reference sequence). With 5 bases removed from V and 3 bases from J, the gap between germline ends came to 14 bases. The CDR3 is made up of 14 amino acids. This chain's CDR3 is CASSGGDRFYEQYF. The DNA for the CDR3 is TGTGCCAGCAGCGGCGGGGACCGCTTCTACGAGCAGTACTTC.

There are a few counts of this clone. The chain has TRBV28 and TRBJ2-5; perhaps TRBD2 as D (6 bases). V was pared by 2 bases and J by 0 bases, with 7 bases between. This CDR3 is 14 amino acids long. Germline V CDR1 and CDR2: MDHEN, SYDVKM. In DNA form, the CDR3 reads TGTGCCAGCAGTTTAACGGGAGACCAAGAGACCCAGTACTTC. Its protein product is CASSLTGDQETQYF.

V and J are TRBV27 and TRBJ1-5; 7 nucleotides agree with TRBD1. Germline lookup yields CDR1 MNHEY and CDR2 SMNVEV (reference sequence). Germline trimming cut 0 bases from V and 4 bases from J; bases unmatched to any gene: 6. The CDR3 has 16 amino acids. CDR3 region: CASSLSGTAANQPQHF. CDR3 coding DNA: TGTGCCAGCAGTTTATCAGGGACAGCGGCAAATCAGCCCCAGCATTTT.

This chain joins TRBV11-2 and TRBJ1-2, with a tentative D call TRBD1 (5 bases). CDR3 length equals 17 residues. With 1 base removed from V and 0 bases from J, the gap between germline ends came to 15 bases. The germline gives CDR1 SGHAT, CDR2 FQNNGV. CDR3 DNA: TGTGCCAGCAGCTTAGGGGGCGGATTCCGAGCTAACTATGGCTACACCTTC. As protein: CASSLGGGFRANYGYTF.

This clone was found once. V and J are TRBV7-2 and TRBJ1-2; 10 nucleotides match TRBD1. The CDR3 extends over 19 amino acids. From germline, CDR1 is SGHTA and CDR2 FQGNSA. With 1 base clipped from V and 0 bases from J, the junction kept 11 bases outside the gene matches. CDR3 protein: CASSLDYRDRGPTNYGYTF. For the CDR3, the DNA is TGTGCCAGCAGCTTAGACTACCGGGACAGGGGTCCTACTAACTATGGCTACACCTTC. Drawing the rest from reference TRBV7-2 and TRBJ1-2, the complete variable domain is GAGVSQSPSNKVTEKGKDVELRCDPISGHTALYWYRQSLGQGLEFLIYFQGNSAPDKSGLPSDRFSAERTGGSVSTLTIQRTQQEDSAVYLCASSLDYRDRGPTNYGYTFGSGTRLTVV.

This chain connects TRBV5-8 to TRBJ2-7, with D maybe TRBD1 (6 bases). Germline V lookup: CDR1 SGHTS, CDR2 YDEGEE. This CDR3 contains 13 residues. V was clipped by 4 bases and J by 3 bases, with 11 bases between them. In DNA form, the CDR3 reads TGTGCCAGCAGCAGGCGACAGGACTACGAGCAGTACTTC. Amino acids: CASSRRQDYEQYF.

The chain joins TRBV6-1 to TRBJ2-7; 14 nucleotides agree with TRBD2. The CDR3 totals 15 residues. Trimming at V came to 3 bases and at J to 4 bases, leaving 2 bases not matched to a gene. CDR1 and CDR2 from the germline V gene are MNHNS and SASEGT. This CDR3 reads CASSDGTSGSYEQYF. CDR3 bases: TGTGCCAGCAGTGACGGGACTAGCGGGAGTTACGAGCAGTACTTC.

This clone was observed a single time. V and J are TRBV30 and TRBJ2-1; 7 bases align to TRBD2. Germline CDR1 and CDR2: GTSNPN and SVGIG (reference sequence). Trimming took 7 bases from V and 5 from J; bases not matched to a gene: 14. The CDR3 contains 15 residues. CDR3 coding DNA: TGTGCCTACACCCCCTTGGGGGGGACTAACAATGAGCAGTTCTTC. This gives the protein CAYTPLGGTNNEQFF.

CDR3 DNA sequence: TGTGCCAGTAGCGCCACAGGGGCGGACATTCAGTACTTC. Amino acids: CASSATGADIQYF. The genes are TRBV19 and TRBJ2-4; TRBD1 agrees at 7 bases. The V gene's germline CDR1 is LNHDA and CDR2 SQIVND (reference sequence). The CDR3 length is 13 residues. Trimming cost V 6 bases and J 8 bases; bases outside gene matches: 7. The complete variable domain, with remaining parts taken from reference TRBV19 and TRBJ2-4, reads DGGITQSPKYLFRKEGQNVTLSCEQNLNHDAMYWYRQDPGQGLRLIYYSQIVNDFQKGDIAEGYSVSREKKESFPLTVTSAQKNPTAFYLCASSATGADIQYFGAGTRLSVL.

The genes are TRBV18 and TRBJ2-3, with D perhaps TRBD1 (5 bases). This CDR3 has 13 residues. Germline V CDR1 and CDR2: KGHSH, LQKENI. The germline V and J ends were trimmed by 2 bases and 4 bases, with 7 bases remaining between them. The DNA of the CDR3 is TGTGCCAGCTCACCAATCAGGGCAGATACGCAGTATTTT. Amino acids: CASSPIRADTQYF.

The CDR3 region has the DNA TGTGCCAGCAGCTCCCTGGGCAGTCAAGAGACCCAGTACTTC. This gives the protein CASSSLGSQETQYF. The J gene is TRBJ2-5, the V gene TRBV11-2, with D unclear. The CDR3 is made up of 14 amino acids. V lost 4 bases and J lost 2, with 11 bases in between. Per germline, CDR1 SGHAT and CDR2 FQNNGV. Looking up the rest from reference TRBV11-2 and TRBJ2-5 gives the full variable domain: EAGVAQSPRYKIIEKRQSVAFWCNPISGHATLYWYQQILGQGPKLLIQFQNNGVVDDSQLPKDRFSAERLKGVDSTLKIQPAKLEDSAVYLCASSSLGSQETQYFGPGTRLLVL.

This chain joins TRBV28 and TRBJ2-1; TRBD2 agrees at 10 bases. This CDR3 is 16 amino acids long. The germline CDR1 and CDR2 sequences are MDHEN and SYDVKM. V dropped 5 bases and J dropped 2; count of bases not matched to a gene: 6. CDR3 in amino acids: CASSPLAGVTYNEQFF. The CDR3 DNA reads TGTGCCAGCAGTCCTCTAGCGGGAGTGACCTACAATGAGCAGTTCTTC.

This chain uses TRBV5-1 with TRBJ2-7; D is ambiguous. The germline V gene encodes CDR1 SGHRS and CDR2 YFSETQ. The CDR3 is 15 residues long. The germline V and J ends were trimmed by 0 bases and 5 bases, with 15 bases remaining between them. CDR3 sequence: CASSLVGSQLHEQYF. DNA of the CDR3: TGCGCCAGCAGCTTGGTCGGGTCACAACTCCACGAGCAGTACTTC.

In its sample, this clone was seen once. The chain joins TRBV7-9 to TRBJ2-1; D remains ambiguous. Germline CDR1 reads SEHNR; CDR2 reads FQNEAQ (reference sequence). CDR3 length: 14 residues. V was clipped by 7 bases and J by 10 bases, with 20 bases between them. The CDR3 here is CASTRTSQQLEQFF. The CDR3 region has the DNA TGTGCCAGCACCCGAACCAGCCAACAGTTAGAGCAGTTCTTC.

This chain links TRBV27 with TRBJ2-4; 7 bases are a match to TRBD1. V lost 10 bases, J lost 13 bases, and 7 bases stayed unmatched. Germline-derived CDR1 and CDR2 are MNHEY and SMNVEV (reference sequence). The CDR3 is 10 residues long. CDR3 in amino acids: CAILWDSQYF. CDR3 coding DNA: TGTGCCATCCTTTGGGACAGCCAGTACTTC.

The chain uses TRBV27 and TRBJ1-2; a possible D gene is TRBD1 (5 bases). In germline, CDR1 is MNHEY, CDR2 SMNVEV (reference sequence). The CDR3 runs 13 residues. V was trimmed by 2 bases and J by 8 bases, leaving 12 bases between them. The CDR3 loop is CASSLNRLEGYTF. The CDR3, as DNA: TGTGCCAGCAGTTTAAACAGGTTGGAGGGCTACACCTTC.

V is TRBV7-9 and J is TRBJ1-5; D gene unclear. Between the trimmed V and J ends, which lost 2 bases and 5 bases, there was a span of 7 bases. Germline V CDR1 and CDR2: SEHNR, FQNEAQ (reference sequence). The CDR3 totals 13 residues. CDR3 DNA: TGTGCCAGCAGCTTACTTCGGGATCAGCCCCAGCATTTT. Its protein is CASSLLRDQPQHF.